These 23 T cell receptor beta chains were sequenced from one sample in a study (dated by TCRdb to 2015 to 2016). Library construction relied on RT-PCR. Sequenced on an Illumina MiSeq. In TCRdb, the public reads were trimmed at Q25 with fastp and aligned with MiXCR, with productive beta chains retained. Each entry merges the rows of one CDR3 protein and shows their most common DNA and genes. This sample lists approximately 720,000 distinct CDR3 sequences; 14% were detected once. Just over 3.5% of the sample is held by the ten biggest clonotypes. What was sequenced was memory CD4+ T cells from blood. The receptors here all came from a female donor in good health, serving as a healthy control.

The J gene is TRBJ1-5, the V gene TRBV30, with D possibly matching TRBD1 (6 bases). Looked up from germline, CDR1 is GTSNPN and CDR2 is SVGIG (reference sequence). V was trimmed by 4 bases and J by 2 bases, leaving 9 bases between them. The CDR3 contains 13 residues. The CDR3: CAWTAGGNQPQHF. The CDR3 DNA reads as TGTGCCTGGACCGCAGGGGGCAATCAGCCCCAGCATTTT.

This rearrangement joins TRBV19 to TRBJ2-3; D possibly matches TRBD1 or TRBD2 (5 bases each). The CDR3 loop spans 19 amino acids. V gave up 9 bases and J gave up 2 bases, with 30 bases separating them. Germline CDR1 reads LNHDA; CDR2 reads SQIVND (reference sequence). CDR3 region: CASTGQGLNILPYTDTQYF. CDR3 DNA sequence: TGTGCCAGCACGGGGCAGGGCCTTAACATCCTCCCTTACACAGATACGCAGTATTTT.

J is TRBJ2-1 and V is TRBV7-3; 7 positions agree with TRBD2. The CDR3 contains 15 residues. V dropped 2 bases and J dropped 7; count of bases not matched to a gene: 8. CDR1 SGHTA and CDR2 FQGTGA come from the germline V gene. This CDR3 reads CASSLEGGPGNEQFF. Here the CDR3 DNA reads TGTGCCAGCAGCTTAGAGGGAGGGCCGGGAAATGAGCAGTTCTTC.

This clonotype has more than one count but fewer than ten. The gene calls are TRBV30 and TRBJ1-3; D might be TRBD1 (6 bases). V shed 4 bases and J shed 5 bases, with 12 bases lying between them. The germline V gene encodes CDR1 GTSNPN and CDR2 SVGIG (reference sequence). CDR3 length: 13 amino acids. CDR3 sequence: CAWTGARRNTIYF. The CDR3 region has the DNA TGTGCCTGGACAGGGGCGAGGAGAAACACCATATATTTT.

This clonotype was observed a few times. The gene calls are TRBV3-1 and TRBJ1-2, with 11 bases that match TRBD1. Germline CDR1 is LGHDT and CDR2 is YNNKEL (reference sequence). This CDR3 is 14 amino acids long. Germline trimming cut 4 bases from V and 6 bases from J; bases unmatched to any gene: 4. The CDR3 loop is CASSLGTGGNGYTF. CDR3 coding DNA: TGTGCCAGCAGCCTTGGGACAGGGGGGAATGGCTACACCTTC.

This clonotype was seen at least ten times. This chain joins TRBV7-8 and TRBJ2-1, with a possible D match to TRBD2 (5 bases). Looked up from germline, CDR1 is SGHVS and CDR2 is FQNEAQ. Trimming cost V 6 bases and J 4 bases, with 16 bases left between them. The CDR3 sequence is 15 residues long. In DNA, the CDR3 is TGTGCCAGCAGAACTAGGACCTCGCTATACAATGAGCAGTTCTTC. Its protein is CASRTRTSLYNEQFF.

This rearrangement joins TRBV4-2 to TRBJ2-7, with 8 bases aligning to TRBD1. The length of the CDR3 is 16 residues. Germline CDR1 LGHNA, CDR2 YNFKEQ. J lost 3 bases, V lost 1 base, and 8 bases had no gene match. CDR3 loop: CASSQARQGLNYEQYF. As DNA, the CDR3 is TGTGCCAGCAGCCAAGCCCGACAGGGGCTCAACTACGAGCAGTACTTC.

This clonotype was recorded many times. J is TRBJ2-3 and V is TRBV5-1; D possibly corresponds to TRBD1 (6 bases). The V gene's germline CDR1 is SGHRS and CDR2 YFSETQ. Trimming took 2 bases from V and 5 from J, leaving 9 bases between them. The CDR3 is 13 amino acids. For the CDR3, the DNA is TGCGCCAGCAGCTTCCAGGGGCAAGATACGCAGTATTTT. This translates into CASSFQGQDTQYF.

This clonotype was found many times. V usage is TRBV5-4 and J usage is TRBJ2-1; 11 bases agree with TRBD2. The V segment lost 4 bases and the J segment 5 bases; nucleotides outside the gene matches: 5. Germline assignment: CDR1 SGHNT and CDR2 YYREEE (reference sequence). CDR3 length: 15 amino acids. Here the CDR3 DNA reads TGTGCCAGCAGCCGGGGACTAGCGGCCAACAATGAGCAGTTCTTC. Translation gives CASSRGLAANNEQFF.

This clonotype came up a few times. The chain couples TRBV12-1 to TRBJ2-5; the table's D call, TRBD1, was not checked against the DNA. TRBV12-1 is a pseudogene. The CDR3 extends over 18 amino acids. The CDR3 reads CASSLNLRDRVLQETQYF. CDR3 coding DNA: TGTGCCAGCAGCTTAAACCTCCGGGACAGGGTGTTACAAGAGACCCAGTACTTC.

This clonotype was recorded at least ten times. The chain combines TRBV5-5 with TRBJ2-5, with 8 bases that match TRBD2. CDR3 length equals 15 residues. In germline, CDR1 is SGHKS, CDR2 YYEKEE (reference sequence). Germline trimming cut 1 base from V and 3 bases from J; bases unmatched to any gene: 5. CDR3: CASSLYGTREETQYF. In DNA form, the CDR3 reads TGTGCCAGCAGCTTGTATGGGACTAGGGAAGAGACCCAGTACTTC.

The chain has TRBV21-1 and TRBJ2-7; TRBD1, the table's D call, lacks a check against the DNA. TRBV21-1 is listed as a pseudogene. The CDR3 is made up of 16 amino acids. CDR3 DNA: TGTGCCAGCAGCAAACTGGGACAGGGGAAATCCTACGAGCAGTACTTC. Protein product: CASSKLGQGKSYEQYF.

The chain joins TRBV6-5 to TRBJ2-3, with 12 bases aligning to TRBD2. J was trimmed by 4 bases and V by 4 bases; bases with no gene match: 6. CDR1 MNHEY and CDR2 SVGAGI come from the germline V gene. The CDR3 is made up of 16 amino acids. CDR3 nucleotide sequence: TGTGCCAGCAGTTCCCGGACTAGCGGGACCTCAGATACGCAGTATTTT. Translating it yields CASSSRTSGTSDTQYF.

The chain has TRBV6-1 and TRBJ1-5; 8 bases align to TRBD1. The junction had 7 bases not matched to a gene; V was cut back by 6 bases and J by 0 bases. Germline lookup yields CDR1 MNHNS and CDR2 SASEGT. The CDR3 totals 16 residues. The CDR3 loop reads CASRGQEVYSNQPQHF. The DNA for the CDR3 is TGTGCCAGCAGGGGACAGGAGGTCTATAGCAATCAGCCCCAGCATTTT.

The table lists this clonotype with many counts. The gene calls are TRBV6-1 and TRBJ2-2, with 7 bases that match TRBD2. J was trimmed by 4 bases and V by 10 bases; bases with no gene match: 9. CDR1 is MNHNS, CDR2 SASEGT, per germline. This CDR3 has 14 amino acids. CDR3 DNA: TGTGCCACCATTCCAGCGGGGATCACCGGGGAGCTGTTTTTT. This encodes CATIPAGITGELFF.

The CDR3 loop is CASSAGHSGNTIYF. For the CDR3, the DNA is TGTGCCAGCAGCGCAGGACACTCTGGAAACACCATATATTTT. The chain links TRBV6-6 to TRBJ1-3; a possible D gene is TRBD1 (5 bases). CDR1 and CDR2 (germline): MNHNY, SVGAGI (reference sequence). V shed 6 bases and J shed 0 bases, with 9 bases lying between them. The CDR3 is 14 amino acids.

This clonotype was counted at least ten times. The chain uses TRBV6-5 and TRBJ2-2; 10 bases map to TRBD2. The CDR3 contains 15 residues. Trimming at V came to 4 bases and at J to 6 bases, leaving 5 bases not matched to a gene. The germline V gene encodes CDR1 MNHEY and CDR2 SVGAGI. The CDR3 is CASSSLAGLAGELFF. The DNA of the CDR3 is TGTGCCAGCAGTTCACTAGCGGGACTCGCCGGGGAGCTGTTTTTT.

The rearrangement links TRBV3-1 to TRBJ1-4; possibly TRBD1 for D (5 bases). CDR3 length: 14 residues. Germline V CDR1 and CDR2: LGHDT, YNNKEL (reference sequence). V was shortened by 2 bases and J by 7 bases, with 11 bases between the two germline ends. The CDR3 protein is CASSQWQGGEKLFF. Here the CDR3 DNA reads TGTGCCAGCAGCCAATGGCAGGGTGGTGAAAAACTGTTTTTT.

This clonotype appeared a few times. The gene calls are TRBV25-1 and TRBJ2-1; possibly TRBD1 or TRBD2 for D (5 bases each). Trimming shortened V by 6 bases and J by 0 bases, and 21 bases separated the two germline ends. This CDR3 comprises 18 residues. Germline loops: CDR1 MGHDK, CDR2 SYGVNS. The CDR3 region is CASSQDLAGTHSYNEQFF. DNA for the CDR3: TGTGCCAGCAGCCAGGACTTAGCCGGGACCCACTCCTACAATGAGCAGTTCTTC. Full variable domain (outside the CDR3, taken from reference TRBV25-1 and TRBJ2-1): EADIYQTPRYLVIGTGKKITLECSQTMGHDKMYWYQQDPGMELHLIHYSYGVNSTEKGDLSSESTVSRIRTEHFPLTLESARPSHTSQYLCASSQDLAGTHSYNEQFFGPGTRLTVL.

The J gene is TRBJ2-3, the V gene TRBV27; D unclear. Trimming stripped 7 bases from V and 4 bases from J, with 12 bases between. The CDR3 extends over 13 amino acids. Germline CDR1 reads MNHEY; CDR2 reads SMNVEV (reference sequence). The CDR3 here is CASNFTRSDTQYF. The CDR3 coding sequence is TGTGCCAGCAACTTCACCCGCTCAGATACGCAGTATTTT.

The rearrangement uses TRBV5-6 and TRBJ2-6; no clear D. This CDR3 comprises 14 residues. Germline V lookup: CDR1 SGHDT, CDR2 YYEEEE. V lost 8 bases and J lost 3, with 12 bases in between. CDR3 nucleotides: TGTGCCAGTGACACGTACGGTGGGGCCAACGTCCTGACTTTC. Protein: CASDTYGGANVLTF.

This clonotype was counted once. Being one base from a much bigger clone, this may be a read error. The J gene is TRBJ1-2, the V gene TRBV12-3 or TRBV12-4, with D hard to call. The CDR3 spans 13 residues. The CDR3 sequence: CSSSWVLNYGYTF. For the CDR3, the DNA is TGTTCCAGCAGTTGGGTACTCAACTATGGCTACACCTTC.

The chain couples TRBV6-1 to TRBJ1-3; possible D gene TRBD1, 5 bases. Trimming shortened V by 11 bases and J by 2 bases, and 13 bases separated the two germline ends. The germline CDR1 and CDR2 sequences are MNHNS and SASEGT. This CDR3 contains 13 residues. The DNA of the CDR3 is TGTGCCGGCACCCGGGGGGCTGGAAACACCATATATTTT. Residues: CAGTRGAGNTIYF.